This TCR beta chain originates from a study of neurological immune-mediated disorders. TCRdb re-analysed the 5' RACE reads in MiXCR, keeping a single row per CDR3 protein. The sample contains some 60,000 distinct CDR3 sequences, around 3.5% of which appear only once. This clonotype appeared many times. Per germline, CDR1 MNHEY and CDR2 SMNVEV (reference sequence). The CDR3 is 14 amino acids. The junction had 3 bases not matched to a gene; V was cut back by 2 bases and J by 5 bases. What was sequenced was PBMCs. This clonotype was sampled from a woman aged 25 to 39 with multiple sclerosis. This rearrangement joins TRBV27 to TRBJ1-1; 9 positions match TRBD1. The CDR3 protein is CASSLETGGTEAFF. The CDR3 DNA follows: TGTGCCAGCAGTTTAGAGACAGGGGGAACTGAAGCTTTCTTT.